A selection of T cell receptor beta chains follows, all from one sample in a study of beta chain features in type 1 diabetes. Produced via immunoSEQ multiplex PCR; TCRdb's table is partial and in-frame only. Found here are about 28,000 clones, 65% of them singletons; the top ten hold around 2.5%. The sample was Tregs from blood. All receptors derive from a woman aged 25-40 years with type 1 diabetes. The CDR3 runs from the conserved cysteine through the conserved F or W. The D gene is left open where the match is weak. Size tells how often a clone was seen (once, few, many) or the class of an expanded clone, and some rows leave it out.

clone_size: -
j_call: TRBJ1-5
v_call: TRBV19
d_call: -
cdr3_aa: CASSPDAKGLYSNQPQHF
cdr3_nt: TGTGCCAGTAGTCCGGACGCAAAGGGGCTTTATAGCAATCAGCCCCAGCATTTT

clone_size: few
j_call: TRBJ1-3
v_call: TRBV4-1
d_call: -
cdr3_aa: CASSQDANGQGYGNTIYF
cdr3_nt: TGCGCCAGCAGCCAAGATGCAAATGGACAAGGCTATGGAAACACCATATATTTT

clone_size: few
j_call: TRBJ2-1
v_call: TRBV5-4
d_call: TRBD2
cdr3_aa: CASSQNRASGSRDEQFF
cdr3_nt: TGTGCCAGCAGCCAGAATAGGGCTAGCGGGAGTAGGGATGAGCAGTTCTTC

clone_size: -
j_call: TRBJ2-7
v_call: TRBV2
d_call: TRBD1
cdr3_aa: CASDGTDYEQYF
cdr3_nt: TGTGCCAGCGATGGGACAGACTACGAGCAGTACTTC

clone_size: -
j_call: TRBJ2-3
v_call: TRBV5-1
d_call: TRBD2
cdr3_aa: CASSPRTGLAGVRTQYF
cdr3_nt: TGCGCCAGCAGCCCTAGGACAGGACTAGCGGGAGTGAGGACGCAGTATTTT

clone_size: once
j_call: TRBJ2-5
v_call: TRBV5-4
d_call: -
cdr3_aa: CASSLILQETQYF
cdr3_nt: TGTGCCAGCAGCTTGATCCTTCAAGAGACCCAGTACTTC

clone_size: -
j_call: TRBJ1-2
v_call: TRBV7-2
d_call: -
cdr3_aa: CASSLWMGRDGGYTF
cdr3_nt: TGTGCCAGCAGCTTATGGATGGGCAGGGATGGCGGCTACACCTTC

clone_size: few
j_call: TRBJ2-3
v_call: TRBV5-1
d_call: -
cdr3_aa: CASSLLFPQSTDTQYF
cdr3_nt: TGCGCCAGCAGCTTGTTATTCCCCCAGAGCACAGATACGCAGTATTTT

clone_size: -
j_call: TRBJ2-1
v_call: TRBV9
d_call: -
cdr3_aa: CASSVALSGATGYNEQFF
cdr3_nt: TGTGCCAGCAGCGTAGCTTTATCCGGGGCTACAGGGTACAATGAGCAGTTCTTC

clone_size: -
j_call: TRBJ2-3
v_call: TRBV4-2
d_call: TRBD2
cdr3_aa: CASSQDPGTSGSTDTQYF
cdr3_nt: TGTGCCAGCAGCCAAGACCCAGGGACTAGCGGAAGCACAGATACGCAGTATTTT

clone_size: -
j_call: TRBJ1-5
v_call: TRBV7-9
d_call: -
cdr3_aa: CASSLELSAGNQPQHF
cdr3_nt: TGTGCCAGCAGCTTGGAGTTGTCAGCGGGGAATCAGCCCCAGCATTTT

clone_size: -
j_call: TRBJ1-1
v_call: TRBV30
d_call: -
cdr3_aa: CAWSRGLLGTEAFF
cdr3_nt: TGTGCCTGGAGTAGGGGATTACTGGGCACTGAAGCTTTCTTT

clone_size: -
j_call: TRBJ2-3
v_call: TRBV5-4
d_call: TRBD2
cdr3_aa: CASSATSGSEDTQYF
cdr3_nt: TGTGCCAGCAGCGCGACTAGCGGGAGCGAGGATACGCAGTATTTT

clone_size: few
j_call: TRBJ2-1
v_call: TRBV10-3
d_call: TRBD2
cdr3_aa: CAIVRAPGGDNEQFF
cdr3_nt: TGTGCCATAGTAAGGGCGCCGGGAGGGGACAATGAGCAGTTCTTC

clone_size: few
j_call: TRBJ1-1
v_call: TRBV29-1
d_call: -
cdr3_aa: CSVVWTVTEAFF
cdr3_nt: TGCAGCGTTGTTTGGACAGTCACTGAAGCTTTCTTT

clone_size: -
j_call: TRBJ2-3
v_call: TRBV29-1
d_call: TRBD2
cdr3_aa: CSVAKSAGGPTDTQYF
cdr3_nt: TGCAGCGTTGCCAAATCAGCGGGAGGGCCCACAGATACGCAGTATTTT

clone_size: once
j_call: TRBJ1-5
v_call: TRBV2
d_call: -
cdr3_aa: CASSEGEGQPQHF
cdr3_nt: TGTGCCAGCAGTGAAGGAGAGGGTCAGCCCCAGCATTTT

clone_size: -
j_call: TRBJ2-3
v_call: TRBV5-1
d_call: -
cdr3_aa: CASSLLKQGPDTQYF
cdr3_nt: TGCGCCAGCAGCTTGCTCAAACAGGGACCAGATACGCAGTATTTT

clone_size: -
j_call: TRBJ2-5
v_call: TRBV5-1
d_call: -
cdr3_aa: CASSLGDGEETQYF
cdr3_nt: TGCGCCAGCAGCTTGGGTGACGGGGAAGAGACCCAGTACTTC

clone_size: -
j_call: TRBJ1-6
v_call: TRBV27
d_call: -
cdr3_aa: CASSLAGDSPLHF
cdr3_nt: TGTGCCAGCAGTTTGGCAGGGGACTCACCCCTCCACTTT

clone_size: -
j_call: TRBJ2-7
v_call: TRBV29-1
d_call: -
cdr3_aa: CSVGDSVEQYF
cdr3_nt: TGCAGCGTTGGTGATAGCGTCGAGCAGTACTTC

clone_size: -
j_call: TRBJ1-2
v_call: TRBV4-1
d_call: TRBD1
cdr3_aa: CASSPGTGGRRGYGYTF
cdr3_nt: TGCGCCAGCAGCCCTGGGACAGGGGGCAGAAGGGGCTATGGCTACACCTTC

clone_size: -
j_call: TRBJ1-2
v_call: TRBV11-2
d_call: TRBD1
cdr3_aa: CASSTDRVNYGYTF
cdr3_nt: TGTGCCAGCAGCACCGACAGGGTGAACTATGGCTACACCTTC

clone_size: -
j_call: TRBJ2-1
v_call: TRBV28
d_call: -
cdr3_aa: CASSLRLVLMGEQFF
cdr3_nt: TGTGCCAGCAGTTTGCGACTAGTACTAATGGGTGAGCAGTTCTTC

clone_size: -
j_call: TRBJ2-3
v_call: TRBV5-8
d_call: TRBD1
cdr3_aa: CASSPDRGLSSTDTQYF
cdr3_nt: TGTGCCAGCAGCCCGGACAGGGGGCTTTCTAGCACAGATACGCAGTATTTT

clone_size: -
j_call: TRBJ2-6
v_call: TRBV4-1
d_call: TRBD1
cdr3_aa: CASSLRTGGSGANVLTF
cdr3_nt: TGCGCCAGCAGCCTGCGGACAGGGGGCTCCGGGGCCAACGTCCTGACTTTC

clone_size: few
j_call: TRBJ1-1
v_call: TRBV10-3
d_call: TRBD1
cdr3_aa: CASHHGQGTEAFF
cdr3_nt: TGTGCCAGCCACCACGGACAGGGCACTGAAGCTTTCTTT

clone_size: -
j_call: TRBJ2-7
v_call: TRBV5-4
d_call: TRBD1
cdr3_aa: CASAQGASVEQYF
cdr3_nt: TGTGCCAGCGCTCAGGGGGCTAGCGTCGAGCAGTACTTC

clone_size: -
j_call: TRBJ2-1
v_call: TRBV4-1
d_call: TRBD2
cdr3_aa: CASSQDPSGRVKVF
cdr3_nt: TGCGCCAGCAGCCAAGATCCCAGCGGGAGGGTAAAGGTCTTC

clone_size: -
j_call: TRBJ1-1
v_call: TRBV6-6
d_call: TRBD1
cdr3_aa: CASSYPGGTEAFF
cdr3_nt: TGTGCCAGCAGTTACCCAGGGGGTACTGAAGCTTTCTTT

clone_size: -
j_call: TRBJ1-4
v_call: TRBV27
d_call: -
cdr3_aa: CASSKQGMGEKLFF
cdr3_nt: TGTGCCAGCAGCAAGCAGGGGATGGGTGAAAAACTGTTTTTT